The next 24 T cell receptor beta chains were all read from a single sample in a study of blood T cell repertoires in COVID-19. Assay: immunoSEQ multiplex PCR; the TCRdb copy retains only in-frame clones and omits some. Among some 48,000 clones listed, around 80% were seen once. The sample was peripheral blood. Source of these receptors: a human donor in a cohort sampled during active COVID-19.

This chain connects TRBV2 to TRBJ1-5; TRBD1 agrees at 9 bases. Germline assignment: CDR1 SNHLY and CDR2 FYNNEI. The CDR3 is made up of 16 amino acids. The trim removed 4 bases at V and 0 bases at J, leaving 4 bases unmatched. In nucleotides, the CDR3 is TGTGCCAGCAGTGGACAGGGGGGACATAGCAATCAGCCCCAGCATTTT. The encoded protein is CASSGQGGHSNQPQHF.

The chain carries TRBV4-2 and TRBJ2-5; perhaps TRBD2 as D (6 bases). The CDR3 is 14 amino acids. Looked up from germline, CDR1 is LGHNA and CDR2 is YNFKEQ. Trimming took off 0 bases at V and 5 bases at J, with 10 bases between the two ends. The CDR3 DNA reads as TGTGCCAGCAGCCAAGATAGGCGGGGTGAGACCCAGTACTTC. Translation gives CASSQDRRGETQYF.

The rearrangement joins TRBV13 to TRBJ2-7; 9 bases agree with TRBD1. V shed 4 bases, J shed 2 bases, and the junction held 12 bases outside the gene matches. The CDR3 spans 17 residues. In germline, CDR1 is PRHDT, CDR2 FYEKMQ (reference sequence). In DNA, the CDR3 is TGTGCCAGCAGCTACACCTGGGCGGACAGGGGAACCTACGAGCAGTACTTC. Translated, it gives CASSYTWADRGTYEQYF.

This rearrangement joins TRBV10-3 to TRBJ1-3; D not resolved. The CDR3 runs 13 residues. The germline CDR1 and CDR2 sequences are ENHRY and SYGVKD. V lost 7 bases, J lost 4 bases, and 11 bases lay in between. For the CDR3, the DNA is TGTGCCATCAACGAGGGCTCAGGAAACACCATATATTTT. It translates to CAINEGSGNTIYF.

This clone was seen only a few times. The J gene is TRBJ1-2, the V gene TRBV7-9, with TRBD1 identical over 8 bases. CDR1 SEHNR and CDR2 FQNEAQ come from the germline V gene (reference sequence). There are 14 residues in the CDR3. V gave up 7 bases and J gave up 4 bases; unmatched junction bases: 8. The CDR3 bases are TGTGCCAGCACCTCAGGACAGGGCCTCTATGGCTACACCTTC. Translating gives CASTSGQGLYGYTF.

V usage is TRBV2 and J usage is TRBJ2-3; D remains unclear. Trimming cost V 5 bases and J 2 bases, with 11 bases left between them. This CDR3 is built from 14 residues. Germline CDR1 is SNHLY and CDR2 is FYNNEI. The CDR3 region is CASSQDFYTDTQYF. In nucleotides, the CDR3 is TGTGCCAGCAGTCAAGACTTCTACACAGATACGCAGTATTTT.

This clone was observed once. V is TRBV15 and J is TRBJ1-1; D call uncertain. This CDR3 region has 13 residues. The germline gives CDR1 LNHNV, CDR2 YYDKDF (reference sequence). Deletions cut 5 bases from V and 1 base from J, with 8 bases between. This CDR3 reads CATSRLTNTEAFF. The CDR3 DNA reads TGTGCCACCAGCCGTCTAACGAACACTGAAGCTTTCTTT.

V usage is TRBV5-1 and J usage is TRBJ2-3, with 7 bases matching TRBD2. J was trimmed by 3 bases and V by 7 bases; bases with no gene match: 8. The V gene's germline CDR1 is SGHRS and CDR2 YFSETQ. The length of the CDR3 is 14 residues. CDR3 residues: CASGGGGETDTQYF. The CDR3 DNA follows: TGCGCCAGCGGAGGTGGGGGGGAAACAGATACGCAGTATTTT.

This clone was counted a single time. V and J are TRBV5-5 and TRBJ1-1; D is ambiguous. There are 13 residues in the CDR3. Germline CDR1 is SGHKS and CDR2 is YYEKEE (reference sequence). Between the trimmed V and J ends, which lost 2 bases and 0 bases, there was a span of 5 bases. CDR3 in amino acids: CASSFSVNTEAFF. The CDR3 nucleotides are TGTGCCAGCAGCTTTTCAGTGAACACTGAAGCTTTCTTT.

The rearrangement links TRBV5-5 to TRBJ1-2, with a tentative D call TRBD1 (6 bases). CDR1 SGHKS and CDR2 YYEKEE come from the germline V gene (reference sequence). This CDR3 contains 15 residues. V lost 0 bases to trimming and J lost 3 bases, with 12 bases between them. The CDR3 DNA sequence: TGTGCCAGCAGCTTGGACAGGGCGGCCGACTATGGCTACACCTTC. It specifies CASSLDRAADYGYTF. The full variable domain, with the rest looked up from reference TRBV5-5 and TRBJ1-2, is DAGVTQSPTHLIKTRGQQVTLRCSPISGHKSVSWYQQVLGQGPQFIFQYYEKEERGRGNFPDRFSARQFPNYSSELNVNALLLGDSALYLCASSLDRAADYGYTFGSGTRLTVV.

The gene calls are TRBV28 and TRBJ1-6; D gene ambiguous. The germline V gene encodes CDR1 MDHEN and CDR2 SYDVKM. The CDR3 is 13 residues long. V dropped 3 bases and J dropped 9 bases, with 9 bases sitting between them. The chain's CDR3 is CASSFFAGSPLHF. CDR3 DNA sequence: TGTGCCAGCAGTTTTTTCGCGGGTTCACCCCTCCACTTT.

The chain joins TRBV9 to TRBJ2-3, with 10 bases fitting TRBD2. J gave up 2 bases and V 3 bases, and 9 bases lay outside the gene matches. The CDR3 covers 17 residues. The germline CDR1 and CDR2 sequences are SGDLS and YYNGEE. Here the CDR3 reads CASSALPSGGATDTQYF. The CDR3, as DNA: TGTGCCAGCAGCGCTCTACCAAGCGGGGGGGCCACAGATACGCAGTATTTT.

The chain has TRBV14 and TRBJ2-1; a weak D match, TRBD2 (5 bases). There are 15 residues in the CDR3. Germline CDR1 reads SGHDN; CDR2 reads FVKESK. Trimming took 4 bases from V and 3 from J, leaving 13 bases between them. The CDR3 bases are TGTGCCAGCAGCCCTGCGGGTAGCCTCTACAATGAGCAGTTCTTC. Protein sequence: CASSPAGSLYNEQFF.

The V call is TRBV11-3, the J call TRBJ1-3, with unresolved D. The germline CDR1 and CDR2 sequences are SGHNT and YENEEA. Between the trimmed V and J ends, which lost 5 bases and 0 bases, there was a span of 11 bases. This CDR3 has 15 amino acids. The CDR3 loop is CASSLNSDSGNTIYF. CDR3 nucleotides: TGTGCCAGCAGCCTGAATTCAGACTCTGGAAACACCATATATTTT.

The V call is TRBV6-5, the J call TRBJ2-3; TRBD1 agrees at 9 bases. The V gene's germline CDR1 is MNHEY and CDR2 SVGAGI. This CDR3 contains 14 residues. The V and J ends lost 5 bases and 8 bases, in that order; junction bases with no gene match: 8. The CDR3, as DNA: TGTGCCAGCAGTCCGGGACAGGGTTTAAGTACGCAGTATTTT. Translating gives CASSPGQGLSTQYF.

The chain has TRBV4-3 and TRBJ1-5; TRBD1 aligns across 12 bases. The V gene end was trimmed by 2 bases and the J gene end by 0 bases; junction bases not matched to a gene: 8. Germline CDR1 and CDR2: LGHNA and YSLEER. This CDR3 spans 19 amino acids. The CDR3 protein is CASSQRDRGPFYSNQPQHF. DNA for the CDR3: TGCGCCAGCAGCCAAAGGGACAGGGGGCCCTTTTATAGCAATCAGCCCCAGCATTTT.

The genes are TRBV6-5 and TRBJ2-2; 9 positions agree with TRBD1. The CDR3 is made up of 15 amino acids. Per the germline V gene, CDR1 is MNHEY and CDR2 is SVGAGI. J lost 2 bases, V lost 5 bases, and 3 bases had no gene match. The CDR3 DNA follows: TGTGCCAGCAGTAGGACAGGGGCCAACACCGGGGAGCTGTTTTTT. As protein: CASSRTGANTGELFF.

This chain connects TRBV7-2 to TRBJ2-7; maybe TRBD2 (6 bases). Trimming removed 3 bases at V and 3 bases at J, with 12 bases between. The germline gives CDR1 SGHTA, CDR2 FQGNSA. This CDR3 has 14 residues. The CDR3 bases are TGTGCCAGCAGCTTCGCGGGGCGCTACTACGAGCAGTACTTC. It specifies CASSFAGRYYEQYF.

This sequence joins TRBV18 and TRBJ2-2; D is unresolved. Trimming pared 0 bases from V and 1 base from J, leaving 12 bases between. The CDR3 is made up of 17 amino acids. The germline V gene encodes CDR1 KGHSH and CDR2 LQKENI. DNA of the CDR3: TGTGCCAGCTCACCACCAAATGGCAACCTGAACACCGGGGAGCTGTTTTTT. Its protein product is CASSPPNGNLNTGELFF.

The chain joins TRBV1 to TRBJ2-7; TRBD2, the D gene given by the table, was not confirmed from the DNA. TRBV1 has pseudogene status. The CDR3 is 17 amino acids. DNA of the CDR3: TGCACCAGCAGATCTGCAGAGACTAGCGGGAGCACCTACGAGCAGTACGTC. Translation: CTSRSAETSGSTYEQYV.

The rearrangement uses TRBV7-9 and TRBJ1-4, with 8 bases aligning to TRBD1. Germline trimming cut 6 bases from V and 7 bases from J; bases unmatched to any gene: 4. This CDR3 comprises 13 residues. The germline gives CDR1 SEHNR, CDR2 FQNEAQ (reference sequence). The CDR3 nucleotides are TGTGCCAGCAGGACAGGGGCGGGTGAAAAACTGTTTTTT. Its protein product is CASRTGAGEKLFF.

V is TRBV7-9 and J is TRBJ2-7, with a weak D call TRBD2 (6 bases). The germline V and J ends were trimmed by 5 bases and 7 bases, with 18 bases remaining between them. Germline assignment: CDR1 SEHNR and CDR2 FQNEAQ (reference sequence). The length of the CDR3 is 14 residues. DNA for the CDR3: TGTGCCAGCAGCCAAGACCCGGGACTGGGAGAGCAGTACTTC. Its protein product is CASSQDPGLGEQYF.

The V call is TRBV7-8, the J call TRBJ1-2; 9 bases fit TRBD1. The V gene's germline CDR1 is SGHVS and CDR2 FQNEAQ. Unmatched junction bases numbered 11, after V lost 3 bases and J lost 3 bases. The CDR3 extends over 17 amino acids. CDR3 in DNA: TGTGCCAGCAGCTTGAACCCGACAGGGGGACTCTACTATGGCTACACCTTC. Protein sequence: CASSLNPTGGLYYGYTF.

The rearrangement links TRBV19 to TRBJ1-3; D unclear. The V and J ends lost 1 base and 4 bases respectively, with 17 bases between them. The CDR3 runs 17 residues. CDR1 is LNHDA, CDR2 SQIVND, per germline (reference sequence). The CDR3 sequence: CASSIGRRSKLGNTIYF. In DNA form, the CDR3 reads TGTGCCAGTAGTATAGGTAGGAGGTCTAAGTTGGGAAACACCATATATTTT.